Below are 7 T cell receptor beta chains sequenced from a single sample in a study of T cells in Graves' hyperthyroidism and ophthalmopathy. The CDR3 regions of TCR beta were amplified from RNA transcripts. TCR CDR3 regions were first amplified by RT-PCR with HTBI primers. TCRdb recomputed calls from the multiplex PCR reads with MiXCR, one row per CDR3 protein. The sample lists more than 350,000 distinct CDR3 sequences, about 15% occurring once. Sequencing was performed on blood. The receptors here all came from a woman aged 25 to 39 with Graves' ophthalmopathy.

J is TRBJ2-3 and V is TRBV11-3; TRBD2 matches 7 bases. The CDR3 sequence is 17 residues long. The V and J ends lost 4 bases and 6 bases, in that order; junction bases with no gene match: 16. The germline V gene encodes CDR1 SGHNT and CDR2 YENEEA. CDR3 bases: TGTGCCAGCAGCTCCCGCCTCGCGGGGGTCGCTGGCGATACGCAGTATTTT. Translation: CASSSRLAGVAGDTQYF.

The chain combines TRBV9 with TRBJ2-3; a weak D match, TRBD2 (7 bases). Trimming stripped 3 bases from V and 0 bases from J, with 14 bases between. Germline lookup yields CDR1 SGDLS and CDR2 YYNGEE. This CDR3 comprises 16 residues. CDR3 coding DNA: TGTGCCAGCAGCGCACAAGAGGGGGGGAGCACAGATACGCAGTATTTT. It yields the protein CASSAQEGGSTDTQYF.

In its sample, this clonotype was seen many times. This chain connects TRBV27 to TRBJ2-2; maybe TRBD1 (7 bases). V was shortened by 5 bases and J by 4 bases, with 17 bases between the two germline ends. Germline V lookup: CDR1 MNHEY, CDR2 SMNVEV (reference sequence). The CDR3 is made up of 16 amino acids. CDR3 in DNA: TGTGCCAGCAGTCCGCGGGACAGACTATCCACCGGGGAGCTGTTTTTT. Translating it yields CASSPRDRLSTGELFF.

This clonotype was recorded at least ten times. The chain combines TRBV7-2 with TRBJ2-5; no firm D call. Germline CDR1 reads SGHTA; CDR2 reads FQGNSA. This CDR3 is 13 amino acids long. The V end lost 5 bases, the J end lost 5 bases, and 12 bases lay between the germline ends. The CDR3 coding sequence is TGTGCCAGCAGCCCCAAATTTTCTGAGACCCAGTACTTC. Translating it yields CASSPKFSETQYF.

Ten or more counts support this clonotype. CDR3 bases: TGTGCCAGCAGCCAGGCCCTCATTGACAGGAGTTCCTATAATTCACCCCTCCACTTT. Encoded protein: CASSQALIDRSSYNSPLHF. The V gene is TRBV28, the J gene TRBJ1-6; maybe TRBD1 (6 bases). Between the trimmed V and J ends, which lost 6 bases and 1 base, there was a span of 22 bases. CDR3 length equals 19 residues. The germline CDR1 and CDR2 sequences are MDHEN and SYDVKM.

In its sample, this clonotype was seen many times. The CDR3 DNA is TGTGCCAGCACCGTAGACAGGATGAACACTGAAGCTTTCTTT. As protein: CASTVDRMNTEAFF. V gene TRBV6-1 combines with J gene TRBJ1-1, with D possibly TRBD1 on 6 matching bases. The V and J ends lost 7 bases and 0 bases respectively, with 12 bases between them. The V gene's germline CDR1 is MNHNS and CDR2 SASEGT. This CDR3 is 14 amino acids long.

This clonotype was recorded at least ten times. This sequence joins TRBV6-1 and TRBJ1-3; D perhaps matches TRBD1 (5 bases). The germline V gene has CDR1 MNHNS and CDR2 SASEGT. The V gene lost 6 bases and the J gene lost 0 bases, with 9 bases spanning the gap. This CDR3 has 14 residues. For the CDR3, the DNA is TGTGCCAGCAGCGGGACGTTCTCTGGAAACACCATATATTTT. Amino acids: CASSGTFSGNTIYF.